This is a list of T cell receptor beta chains from one sample in a study of shared clonotypes between healthy human individuals. Clones were read by immunoSEQ multiplex PCR, and TCRdb kept only the in-frame ones, dropping some. This sample has over a million clones, with about 96% found just once. The sample taken for sequencing was naive CD4+ T cells sorted from blood. These receptors were obtained from a man under 40 in good health. Both conserved end residues are part of each CDR3. D genes are given only for firm matches. Size is omitted from some rows. Given values are once, few, many or a class for expanded clones.

cdr3_aa cdr3_nt j_call clone_size d_call v_call
CASRYQGTGANVLTF TGTGCCAGCAGATATCAGGGGACTGGGGCCAACGTCCTGACTTTC TRBJ2-6 . . TRBV7-2
CASSPAGTIYEQYF TGTGCCAGCAGCCCTGCGGGGACTATCTACGAGCAGTACTTC TRBJ2-7 . TRBD2 TRBV9
CASSFLSRTDTQYF TGTGCCAGCAGTTTTCTGAGCCGCACAGATACGCAGTATTTT TRBJ2-3 . . TRBV27
CASSPGLAGYGELFF TGTGCCAGCAGCCCAGGACTAGCGGGATACGGGGAGCTGTTTTTT TRBJ2-2 . TRBD2 TRBV7-3
CASGLAGNTGELFF TGTGCCAGCGGCTTAGCGGGCAACACCGGGGAGCTGTTTTTT TRBJ2-2 . TRBD2 TRBV2
CASSRDYYEQYF TGTGCCAGCAGTCGAGACTACTACGAGCAGTACTTC TRBJ2-7 . . TRBV28
CASSPSPGPMNTEAFF TGTGCCAGCAGCCCCAGCCCCGGGCCCATGAACACTGAAGCTTTCTTT TRBJ1-1 . . TRBV11-2
CASRPTVSGANVLTF TGTGCCAGCAGACCCACAGTCTCTGGGGCCAACGTCCTGACTTTC TRBJ2-6 once . TRBV28
CAWSVLRTYQETQYF TGTGCCTGGAGTGTATTGAGGACCTACCAAGAGACCCAGTACTTC TRBJ2-5 . . TRBV30
CASGGQAGGYTF TGTGCTAGTGGGGGCCAGGCAGGGGGCTACACCTTC TRBJ1-2 . . TRBV12-5
CASSNQKGPTNEKLFF TGCGCCAGCAGCAATCAAAAGGGGCCAACTAATGAAAAACTGTTTTTT TRBJ1-4 . . TRBV5-1
CASSLGGKQFF TGTGCCAGCAGCCTAGGGGGCAAGCAGTTCTTC TRBJ2-1 . TRBD1 TRBV27
CAIRDRGAAPTPGELFF TGTGCCATCAGGGACAGGGGCGCGGCGCCTACTCCCGGGGAGCTGTTTTTT TRBJ2-2 once TRBD1 TRBV10-3
CASSYGSSGANVLTF TGTGCCAGCAGTTACGGTAGCTCTGGGGCCAACGTCCTGACTTTC TRBJ2-6 . . TRBV27
CASSLVGRTSYEQYF TGTGCCAGCAGCTTGGTGGGACGGACCTCCTACGAGCAGTACTTC TRBJ2-7 . . TRBV5-6
CASSQGRTHPTYEQYF TGCGCCAGCAGCCAAGGGCGGACCCACCCCACCTACGAGCAGTACTTC TRBJ2-7 . . TRBV4-3
CASSVREGATYEQYF TGTGCCAGCAGTGTACGGGAGGGGGCGACCTACGAGCAGTACTTC TRBJ2-7 . . TRBV6-1
CASSTPGLSYEQYF TGTGCCAGCAGTACCCCAGGACTTAGCTACGAGCAGTACTTC TRBJ2-7 . . TRBV27
CASSSTNTEAFF TGTGCCAGCAGTTCGACGAACACTGAAGCTTTCTTT TRBJ1-1 . . TRBV28
CASSLSTPTDTQYF TGTGCCAGCAGTTTATCGACCCCCACAGATACGCAGTATTTT TRBJ2-3 . . TRBV27
CASSYSTRLGNGYTF TGTGCCAGCAGTTACTCCACACGATTAGGGAATGGCTACACCTTC TRBJ1-2 . . TRBV6-5
CSAQRGKREETQYF TGCAGCGCCCAGAGGGGGAAACGGGAAGAGACCCAGTACTTC TRBJ2-5 . . TRBV29-1
CASSPQEGGELFF TGTGCCAGCTCACCACAGGAAGGCGGGGAGCTGTTTTTT TRBJ2-2 . . TRBV18
CASSPKWLRGGEQFF TGTGCCAGCAGCCCCAAATGGTTACGGGGCGGCGAGCAGTTCTTC TRBJ2-1 . . TRBV7-3
CASGLVRQGKRENQPQHF TGTGCTAGTGGTTTGGTCAGGCAGGGAAAAAGGGAGAATCAGCCCCAGCATTTT TRBJ1-5 . . TRBV12-5
CASSESGGSNQPQHF TGTGCCAGCAGTGAATCGGGCGGTAGCAATCAGCCCCAGCATTTT TRBJ1-5 . . TRBV6-1
CASQVRGNQPQHF TGTGCCAGTCAGGTCAGGGGAAATCAGCCCCAGCATTTT TRBJ1-5 . . TRBV6-5
CASSLGGVQETQYF TGTGCCAGCAGTCTGGGGGGAGTTCAAGAGACCCAGTACTTC TRBJ2-5 . . TRBV28
CAIRGQGSQETQYF TGTGCCATCAGGGGACAGGGTTCCCAAGAGACCCAGTACTTC TRBJ2-5 once TRBD1 TRBV10-3
CASSLSPGQETQYF TGCGCCAGCAGCTTGTCTCCCGGGCAAGAGACCCAGTACTTC TRBJ2-5 . . TRBV5-1
CASSFPFYGYTF TGTGCCAGCAGTTTCCCGTTCTATGGCTACACCTTC TRBJ1-2 once . TRBV28
CAWSRGAVSNYGYTF TGTGCCTGGAGCCGAGGGGCAGTAAGTAACTATGGCTACACCTTC TRBJ1-2 . . TRBV30
CASSEGARTDTQYF TGTGCCAGCAGTGAAGGGGCCCGCACAGATACGCAGTATTTT TRBJ2-3 once . TRBV2
CASKPGPRSSEQFF TGTGCCAGCAAACCGGGACCTAGGTCGTCTGAGCAGTTCTTC TRBJ2-1 . . TRBV6-1
CASSKGGSYEQYF TGCGCCAGCAGTAAAGGGGGGAGCTACGAGCAGTACTTC TRBJ2-7 . . TRBV10-1
CASSLEGSNQPQHF TGCGCCAGCAGCTTGGAAGGCAGCAATCAGCCCCAGCATTTT TRBJ1-5 . . TRBV5-1
CASSSTYRQGLTDTQYF TGTGCCAGCAGCTCGACCTACCGACAGGGTTTAACAGATACGCAGTATTTT TRBJ2-3 . TRBD1 TRBV5-6
CASSPDRGFYGYTF TGTGCCAGCAGCCCCGACAGGGGATTTTATGGCTACACCTTC TRBJ1-2 . TRBD1 TRBV13
CASSQGTRYEQYF TGTGCCAGCAGCCAAGGGACCCGCTACGAGCAGTACTTC TRBJ2-7 once . TRBV7-9
CASSPQGAATGELFF TGTGCCAGCTCACCACAGGGGGCGGCCACCGGGGAGCTGTTTTTT TRBJ2-2 . TRBD1 TRBV18
CASSQDANPYNEQFF TGCGCCAGCAGCCAAGATGCCAACCCCTACAATGAGCAGTTCTTC TRBJ2-1 . . TRBV4-1
CASSLRGQGRTSTDTQYF TGTGCCAGCAGCTTAAGGGGACAGGGGAGGACTAGCACAGATACGCAGTATTTT TRBJ2-3 . TRBD1 TRBV7-2